This entry describes one T cell receptor beta chain. TCRdb's copy holds only in-frame clones and misses some; the assay was immunoSEQ multiplex PCR. Of approximately 170,000 clones in the sample, 90% to 95% are singletons; the top ten hold 0.65% to 0.75%. This sample is drawn from a study of control samples from healthy donors and cancer patients. The TCR sequence derives from a woman aged 25-40 years in good health. Sequenced: blood.

The CDR3 bases are TGTGCCAGTAGTCAGGGGGGGTCCCAGCCCCAGCATTTT. Its protein product is CASSQGGSQPQHF. The chain carries TRBV19 and TRBJ1-5; 7 positions agree with TRBD1. The germline gives CDR1 LNHDA, CDR2 SQIVND (reference sequence). The length of the CDR3 is 13 residues. J lost 7 bases, V lost 5 bases, and 5 bases had no gene match.